This T cell receptor (beta chain) was identified in a study of CD8 T cells in ankylosing spondylitis. This clonotype rates as large (0.1 to 1%). The antigen is undetermined. Between the trimmed V and J ends, which lost 4 bases and 2 bases, there was a span of 9 bases. Per the germline V gene, CDR1 is MNHNS and CDR2 is SASEGT. The CDR3 totals 14 residues. Overall study findings and caveats: Matched ankylosing spondylitis synovial fluid reportedly contained a significantly enriched population of disease-linked clones.

TCRdb fed the 5' RACE reads into MiXCR, producing one record per CDR3 protein. The table shows some 290,000 distinct CDR3 sequences, with around 18% occurring only once. The chain has TRBV6-1 and TRBJ2-1; perhaps TRBD2 as D (6 bases). The sample consisted of blood, either unsorted or a sorted T cell fraction (not recorded which). This TCR came from a male donor with ankylosing spondylitis or in good health (not recorded which). The CDR3 coding sequence is TGTGCCAGCAGTGCGGGAGACACCTACAATGAGCAGTTCTTC. Protein product: CASSAGDTYNEQFF.